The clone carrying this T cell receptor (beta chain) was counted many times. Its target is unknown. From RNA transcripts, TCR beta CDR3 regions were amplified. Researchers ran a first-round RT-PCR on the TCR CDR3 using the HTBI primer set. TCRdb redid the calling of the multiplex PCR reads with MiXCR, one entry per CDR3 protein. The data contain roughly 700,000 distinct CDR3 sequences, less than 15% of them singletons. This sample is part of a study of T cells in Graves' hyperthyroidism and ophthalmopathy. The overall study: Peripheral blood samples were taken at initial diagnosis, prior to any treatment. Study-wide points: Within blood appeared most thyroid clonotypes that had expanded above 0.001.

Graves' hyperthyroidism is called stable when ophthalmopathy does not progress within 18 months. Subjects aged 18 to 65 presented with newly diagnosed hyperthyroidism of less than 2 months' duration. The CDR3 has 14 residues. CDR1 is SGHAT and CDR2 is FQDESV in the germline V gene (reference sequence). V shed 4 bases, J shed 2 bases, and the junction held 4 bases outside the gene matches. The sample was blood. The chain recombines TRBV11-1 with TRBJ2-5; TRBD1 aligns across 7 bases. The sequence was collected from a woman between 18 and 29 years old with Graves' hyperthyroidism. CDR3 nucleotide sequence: TGTGCCAGCAGCTCCGGGACAGTACAAGAGACCCAGTACTTC. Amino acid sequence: CASSSGTVQETQYF.